Sequencing of this T cell receptor (beta chain) was carried out in a study of blood T cell repertoires in COVID-19. J lost 1 base, V lost 2 bases, and 7 bases had no gene match. This CDR3 region has 16 residues. Looked up from germline, CDR1 is SGDLS and CDR2 is YYNGEE. Per the original methods: It was from reference gene primer amplification that nucleated cell counts were estimated. The assay was immunoSEQ multiplex PCR, and TCRdb's table has in-frame clones only and misses some. D and trimming were read from the DNA, whereas the V and J calls and clone size are those reported in that table. The sample contains about 140,000 clones, almost 80% of which appear only once.

The chain carries TRBV9 and TRBJ1-1; 8 nucleotides align to TRBD1. The specimen was PBMCs or T cells enriched from blood (not recorded which). The receptor was isolated from a woman in her forties or fifties who had recovered from COVID-19. The CDR3 DNA is TGTGCCAGCAGCGTTGCGGGGGACAGGTCGAACACTGAAGCTTTCTTT. It translates to CASSVAGDRSNTEAFF.